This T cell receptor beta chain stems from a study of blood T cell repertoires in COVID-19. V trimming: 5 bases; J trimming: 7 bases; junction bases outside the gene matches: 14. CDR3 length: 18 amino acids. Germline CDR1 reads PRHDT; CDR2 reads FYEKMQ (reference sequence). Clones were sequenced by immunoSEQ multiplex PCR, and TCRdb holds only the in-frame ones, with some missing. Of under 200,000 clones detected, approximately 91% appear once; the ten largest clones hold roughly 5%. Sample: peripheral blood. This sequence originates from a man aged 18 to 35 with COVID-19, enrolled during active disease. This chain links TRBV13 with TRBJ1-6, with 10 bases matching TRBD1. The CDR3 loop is CASSETGTGEESNSPLHF. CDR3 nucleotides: TGTGCCAGCAGCGAGACTGGGACAGGGGAAGAGTCCAATTCACCCCTCCACTTT.